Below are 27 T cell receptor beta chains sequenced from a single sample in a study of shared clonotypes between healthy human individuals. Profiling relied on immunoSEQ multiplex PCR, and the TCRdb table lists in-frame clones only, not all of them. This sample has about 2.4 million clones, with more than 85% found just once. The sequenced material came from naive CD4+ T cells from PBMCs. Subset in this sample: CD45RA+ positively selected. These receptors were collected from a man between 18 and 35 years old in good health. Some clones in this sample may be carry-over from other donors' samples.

The CDR3 region is CASSFQHPSYNEQFF. CDR3 sequence (DNA): TGTGCCAGCAGTTTCCAGCACCCCTCCTACAATGAGCAGTTCTTC. The chain has TRBV27 and TRBJ2-1, with D unresolved. Per germline, CDR1 MNHEY and CDR2 SMNVEV (reference sequence). The CDR3 consists of 15 residues. V lost 3 bases and J lost 0, with 9 bases in between.

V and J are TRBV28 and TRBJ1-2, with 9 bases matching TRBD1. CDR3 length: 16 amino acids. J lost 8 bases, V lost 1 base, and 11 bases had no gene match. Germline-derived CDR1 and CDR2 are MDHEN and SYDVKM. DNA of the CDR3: TGTGCCAGCAGTTTATCCCCCACAGGGGGCCCGGGGGGCTACACCTTC. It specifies CASSLSPTGGPGGYTF.

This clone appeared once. The DNA of the CDR3 is TGTGCCTGGAGGTCAGGACAGCAAGAGACCCAGTACTTC. This codes for CAWRSGQQETQYF. The chain has TRBV30 and TRBJ2-5; D may be TRBD1 (6 bases). The CDR3 runs 13 residues. Trimming pared 3 bases from V and 2 bases from J, leaving 10 bases between. The germline gives CDR1 GTSNPN, CDR2 SVGIG (reference sequence).

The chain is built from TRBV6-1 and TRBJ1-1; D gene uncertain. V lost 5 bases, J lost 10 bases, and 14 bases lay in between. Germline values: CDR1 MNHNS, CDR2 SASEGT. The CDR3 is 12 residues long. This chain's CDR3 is CASSRDLLIAFF. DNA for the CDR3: TGTGCCAGCAGTAGGGATTTGCTTATAGCTTTCTTT.

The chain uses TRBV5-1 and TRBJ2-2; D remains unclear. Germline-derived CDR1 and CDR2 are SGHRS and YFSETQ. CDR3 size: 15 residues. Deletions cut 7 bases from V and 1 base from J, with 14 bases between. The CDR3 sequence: CASSLGRKNTGELFF. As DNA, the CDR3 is TGCGCCAGCTCCCTCGGACGGAAGAACACCGGGGAGCTGTTTTTT.

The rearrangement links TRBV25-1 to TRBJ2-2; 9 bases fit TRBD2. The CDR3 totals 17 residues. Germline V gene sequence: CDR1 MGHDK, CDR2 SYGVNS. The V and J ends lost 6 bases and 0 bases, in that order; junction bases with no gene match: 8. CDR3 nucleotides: TGTGCCAGCAGACCTAGCGGGACCCCCACGAACACCGGGGAGCTGTTTTTT. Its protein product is CASRPSGTPTNTGELFF.

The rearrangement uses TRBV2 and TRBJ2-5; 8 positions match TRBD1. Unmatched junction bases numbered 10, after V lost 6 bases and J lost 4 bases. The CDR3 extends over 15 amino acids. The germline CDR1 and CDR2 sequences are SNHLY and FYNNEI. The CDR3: CASRRDRFLLETQYF. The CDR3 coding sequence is TGTGCCAGCAGACGGGACAGGTTTTTATTAGAGACCCAGTACTTC.

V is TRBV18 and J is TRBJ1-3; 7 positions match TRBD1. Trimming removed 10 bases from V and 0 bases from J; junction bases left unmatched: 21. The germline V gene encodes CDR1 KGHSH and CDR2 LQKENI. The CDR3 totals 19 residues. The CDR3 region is CATPQTGTDDLSSGNTIYF. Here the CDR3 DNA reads TGTGCCACCCCACAAACCGGGACAGACGACCTAAGCTCTGGAAACACCATATATTTT. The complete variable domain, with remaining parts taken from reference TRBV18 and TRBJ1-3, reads NAGVMQNPRHLVRRRGQEARLRCSPMKGHSHVYWYRQLPEEGLKFMVYLQKENIIDESGMPKERFSAEFPKEGPSILRIQQVVRGDSAAYFCATPQTGTDDLSSGNTIYFGEGSWLTVV.

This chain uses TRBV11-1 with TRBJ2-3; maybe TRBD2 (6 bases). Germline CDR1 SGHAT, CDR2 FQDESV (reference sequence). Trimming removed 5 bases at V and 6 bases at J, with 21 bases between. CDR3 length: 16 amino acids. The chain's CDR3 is CASSAARGDQPDTQYF. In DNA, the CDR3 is TGTGCCAGCAGCGCCGCCCGCGGGGACCAGCCGGATACGCAGTATTTT. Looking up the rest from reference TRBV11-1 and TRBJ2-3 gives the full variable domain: EAEVAQSPRYKITEKSQAVAFWCDPISGHATLYWYRQILGQGPELLVQFQDESVVDDSQLPKDRFSAERLKGVDSTLKIQPAELGDSAMYLCASSAARGDQPDTQYFGPGTRLTVL.

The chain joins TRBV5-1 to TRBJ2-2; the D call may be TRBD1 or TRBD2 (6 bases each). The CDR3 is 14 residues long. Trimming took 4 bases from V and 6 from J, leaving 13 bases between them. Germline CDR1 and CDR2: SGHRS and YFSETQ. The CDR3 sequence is CASSLRRGAGELFF. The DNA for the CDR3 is TGCGCCAGCAGCCTCCGGAGGGGGGCCGGGGAGCTGTTTTTT.

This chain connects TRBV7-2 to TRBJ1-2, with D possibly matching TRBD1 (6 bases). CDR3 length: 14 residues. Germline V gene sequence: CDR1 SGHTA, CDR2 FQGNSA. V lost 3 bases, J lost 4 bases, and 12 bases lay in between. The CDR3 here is CASSFIQGSYGYTF. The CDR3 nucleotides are TGTGCCAGCAGCTTTATCCAGGGGTCCTATGGCTACACCTTC.

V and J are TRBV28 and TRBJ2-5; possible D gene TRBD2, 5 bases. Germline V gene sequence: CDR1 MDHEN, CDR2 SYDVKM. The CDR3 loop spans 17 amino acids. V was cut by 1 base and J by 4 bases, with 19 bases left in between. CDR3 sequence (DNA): TGTGCCAGCAGTTTATCCATCCGGGGTCAAAAATCAGAGACCCAGTACTTC. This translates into CASSLSIRGQKSETQYF.

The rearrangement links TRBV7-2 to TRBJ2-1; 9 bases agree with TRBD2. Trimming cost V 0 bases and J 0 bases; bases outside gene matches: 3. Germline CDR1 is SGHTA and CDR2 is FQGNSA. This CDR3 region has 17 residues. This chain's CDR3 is CASSLARGRVSYNEQFF. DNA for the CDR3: TGTGCCAGCAGCTTAGCCCGCGGGAGGGTCTCCTACAATGAGCAGTTCTTC.

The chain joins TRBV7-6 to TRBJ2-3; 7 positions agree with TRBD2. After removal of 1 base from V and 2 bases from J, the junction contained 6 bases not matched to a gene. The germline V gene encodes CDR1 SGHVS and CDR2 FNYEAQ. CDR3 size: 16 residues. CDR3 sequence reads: CASSLVVAGNTDTQYF. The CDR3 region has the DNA TGTGCCAGCAGCTTAGTAGTAGCGGGCAACACAGATACGCAGTATTTT.

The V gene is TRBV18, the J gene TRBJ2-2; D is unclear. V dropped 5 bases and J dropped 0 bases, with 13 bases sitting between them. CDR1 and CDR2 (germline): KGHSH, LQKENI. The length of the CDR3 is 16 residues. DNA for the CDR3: TGTGCCAGCTCATATATCTCAGCTCCGAACACCGGGGAGCTGTTTTTT. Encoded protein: CASSYISAPNTGELFF.

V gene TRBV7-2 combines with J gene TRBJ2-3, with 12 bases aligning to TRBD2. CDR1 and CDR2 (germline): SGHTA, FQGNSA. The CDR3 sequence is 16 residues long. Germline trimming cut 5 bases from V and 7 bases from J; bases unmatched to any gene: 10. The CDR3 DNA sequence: TGTGCCAGCAGCCCCCGGACTAGCGGGACCAGAAATACGCAGTATTTT. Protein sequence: CASSPRTSGTRNTQYF.

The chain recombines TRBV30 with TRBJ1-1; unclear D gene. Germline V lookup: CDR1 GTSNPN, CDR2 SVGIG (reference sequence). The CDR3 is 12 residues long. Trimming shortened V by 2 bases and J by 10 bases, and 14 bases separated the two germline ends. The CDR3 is CAWSPSTLAAFF. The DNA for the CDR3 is TGTGCCTGGAGTCCCTCGACCCTGGCAGCTTTCTTT.

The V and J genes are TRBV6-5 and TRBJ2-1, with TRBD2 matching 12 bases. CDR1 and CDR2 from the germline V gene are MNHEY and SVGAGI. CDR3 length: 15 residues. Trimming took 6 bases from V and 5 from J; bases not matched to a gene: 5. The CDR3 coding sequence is TGTGCCAGCAGCCGCGGGACTAGCGGGCACAATGAGCAGTTCTTC. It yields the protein CASSRGTSGHNEQFF.

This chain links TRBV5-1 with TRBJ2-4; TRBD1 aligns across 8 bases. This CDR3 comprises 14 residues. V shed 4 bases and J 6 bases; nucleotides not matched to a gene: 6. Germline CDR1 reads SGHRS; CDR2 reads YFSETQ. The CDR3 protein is CASSIAGGGNIQYF. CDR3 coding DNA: TGCGCCAGCAGCATCGCAGGGGGCGGAAACATTCAGTACTTC.

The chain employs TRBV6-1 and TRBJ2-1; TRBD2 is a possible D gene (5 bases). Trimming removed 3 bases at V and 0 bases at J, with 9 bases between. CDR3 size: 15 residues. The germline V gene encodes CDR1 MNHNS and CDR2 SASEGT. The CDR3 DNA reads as TGTGCCAGCAGTGATACGGGAAGCTCCTACAATGAGCAGTTCTTC. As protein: CASSDTGSSYNEQFF.

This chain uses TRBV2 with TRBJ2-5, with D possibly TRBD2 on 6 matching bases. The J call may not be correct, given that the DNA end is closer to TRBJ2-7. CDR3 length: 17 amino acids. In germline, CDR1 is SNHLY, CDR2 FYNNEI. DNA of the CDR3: TGTGCCAGCACTAAGGGACTCAAACGGACCGTAGTCTACGAGCAGTACTTC. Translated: CASTKGLKRTVVYEQYF.

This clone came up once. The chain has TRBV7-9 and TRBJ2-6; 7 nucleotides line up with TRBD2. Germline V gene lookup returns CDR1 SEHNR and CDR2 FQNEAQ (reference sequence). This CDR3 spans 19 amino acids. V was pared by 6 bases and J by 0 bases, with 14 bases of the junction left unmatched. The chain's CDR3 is CASSSGRRAPYSGANVLTF. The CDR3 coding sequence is TGTGCCAGCAGTTCCGGGAGGAGGGCTCCCTACTCTGGGGCCAACGTCCTGACTTTC.

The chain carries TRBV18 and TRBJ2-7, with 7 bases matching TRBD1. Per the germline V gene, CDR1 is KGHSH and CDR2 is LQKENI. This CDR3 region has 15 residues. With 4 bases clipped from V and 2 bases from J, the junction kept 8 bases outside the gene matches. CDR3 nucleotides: TGTGCCAGCTCACAAACAGGGGCTGTTCCCTACGAGCAGTACTTC. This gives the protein CASSQTGAVPYEQYF.

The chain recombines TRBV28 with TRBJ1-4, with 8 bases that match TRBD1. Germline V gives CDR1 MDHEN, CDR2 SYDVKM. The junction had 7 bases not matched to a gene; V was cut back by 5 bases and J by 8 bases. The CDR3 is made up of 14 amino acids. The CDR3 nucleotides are TGTGCCAGCAGTGGACAGGGTGTGAGGGAAAAACTGTTTTTT. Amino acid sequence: CASSGQGVREKLFF.

In nucleotides, the CDR3 is TGTGCCAGCAGTTTTGTTCGTCTAGCGGAGTCCACAGATACGCAGTATTTT. Its protein is CASSFVRLAESTDTQYF. The chain has TRBV28 and TRBJ2-3, with 7 nucleotides matching TRBD2. Germline CDR1 and CDR2: MDHEN and SYDVKM. This CDR3 contains 17 residues. V shed 3 bases and J 2 bases; nucleotides not matched to a gene: 11. Together with reference TRBV28 and TRBJ2-3, the CDR3 gives the full variable domain: DVKVTQSSRYLVKRTGEKVFLECVQDMDHENMFWYRQDPGLGLRLIYFSYDVKMKEKGDIPEGYSVSREKKERFSLILESASTNQTSMYLCASSFVRLAESTDTQYFGPGTRLTVL.

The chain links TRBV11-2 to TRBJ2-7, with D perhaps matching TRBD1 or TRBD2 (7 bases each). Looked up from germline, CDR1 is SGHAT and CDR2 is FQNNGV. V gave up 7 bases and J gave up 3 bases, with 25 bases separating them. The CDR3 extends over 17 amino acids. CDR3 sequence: CASTPGGGGTGIYEQYF. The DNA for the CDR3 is TGTGCCAGCACCCCAGGGGGGGGTGGGACGGGCATCTACGAGCAGTACTTC. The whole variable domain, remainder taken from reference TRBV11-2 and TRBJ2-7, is EAGVAQSPRYKIIEKRQSVAFWCNPISGHATLYWYQQILGQGPKLLIQFQNNGVVDDSQLPKDRFSAERLKGVDSTLKIQPAKLEDSAVYLCASTPGGGGTGIYEQYFGPGTRLTVT.

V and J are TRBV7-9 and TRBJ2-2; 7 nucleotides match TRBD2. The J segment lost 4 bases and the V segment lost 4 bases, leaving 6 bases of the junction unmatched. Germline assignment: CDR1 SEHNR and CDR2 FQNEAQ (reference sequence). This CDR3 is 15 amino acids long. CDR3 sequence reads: CASSWGLTGTGELFF. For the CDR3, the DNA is TGTGCCAGCAGCTGGGGACTAACGGGCACCGGGGAGCTGTTTTTT.